This paragraph covers one TCR beta chain sequence. Its antigen is not identified. Trimming removed 5 bases at V and 8 bases at J, with 10 bases between. The V gene's germline CDR1 is MDHEN and CDR2 SYDVKM. The CDR3 sequence is 13 residues long. The sample belongs to a study of T cell responses to AZD1222 COVID-19 vaccine. Study-wide results and caveats: Donors were chiefly white British, with a greater number of females, and clonal diversity was perhaps underestimated. Only five or six AZD1222 recipients were seropositive at baseline.

Some clones are missing from TCRdb's copy, which holds only in-frame ones; the method was immunoSEQ multiplex PCR. The table lists about 170,000 clones, about 87% of them singletons. The sequencing here drew on peripheral blood, taken 28 days after the second dose of the MenACWY control vaccine. The source is an adult who received the MenACWY meningococcal vaccine as a control. V and J are TRBV28 and TRBJ1-6; D remains unclear. The DNA of the CDR3 is TGTGCCAGCAGTCCGCAGACTGATTCACCCCTCCACTTT. Translation gives CASSPQTDSPLHF.